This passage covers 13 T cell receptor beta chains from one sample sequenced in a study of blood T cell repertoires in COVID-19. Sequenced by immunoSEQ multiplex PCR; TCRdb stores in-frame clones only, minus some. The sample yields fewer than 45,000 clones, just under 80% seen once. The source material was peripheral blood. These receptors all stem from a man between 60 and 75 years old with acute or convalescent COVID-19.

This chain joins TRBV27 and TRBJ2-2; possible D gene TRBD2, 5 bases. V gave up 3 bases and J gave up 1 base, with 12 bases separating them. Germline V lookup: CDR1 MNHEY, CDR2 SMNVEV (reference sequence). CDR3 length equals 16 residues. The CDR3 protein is CASSFSSSLNTGELFF. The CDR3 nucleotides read TGTGCCAGCAGTTTTTCCTCTAGCTTGAACACCGGGGAGCTGTTTTTT.

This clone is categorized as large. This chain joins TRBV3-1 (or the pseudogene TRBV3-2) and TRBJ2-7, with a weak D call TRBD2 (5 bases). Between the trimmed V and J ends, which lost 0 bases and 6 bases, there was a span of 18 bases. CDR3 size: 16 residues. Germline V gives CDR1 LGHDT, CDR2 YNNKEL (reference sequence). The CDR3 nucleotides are TGTGCCAGCAGCCAAGATACGGGAAACGGCCCGATCGAGCAGTACTTC. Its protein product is CASSQDTGNGPIEQYF.

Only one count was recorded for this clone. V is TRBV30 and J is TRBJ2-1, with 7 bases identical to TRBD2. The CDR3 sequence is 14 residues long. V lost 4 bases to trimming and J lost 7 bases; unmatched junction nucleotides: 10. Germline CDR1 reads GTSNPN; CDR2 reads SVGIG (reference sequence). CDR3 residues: CAWTGLGRYNEQFF. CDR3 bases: TGTGCCTGGACAGGACTAGGGCGGTATAATGAGCAGTTCTTC.

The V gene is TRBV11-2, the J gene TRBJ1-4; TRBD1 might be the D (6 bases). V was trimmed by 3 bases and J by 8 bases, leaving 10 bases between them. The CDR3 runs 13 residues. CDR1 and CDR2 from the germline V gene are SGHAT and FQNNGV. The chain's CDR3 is CASSLNRAEKLFF. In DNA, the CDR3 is TGTGCCAGCAGCTTGAACAGGGCGGAAAAACTGTTTTTT.

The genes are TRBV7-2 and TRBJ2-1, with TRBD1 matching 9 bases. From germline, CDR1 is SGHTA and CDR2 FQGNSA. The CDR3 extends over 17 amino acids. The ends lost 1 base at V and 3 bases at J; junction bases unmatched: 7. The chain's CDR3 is CASSLGKQGAVYNEQFF. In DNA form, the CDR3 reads TGTGCCAGCAGCTTAGGCAAACAGGGGGCCGTCTACAATGAGCAGTTCTTC.

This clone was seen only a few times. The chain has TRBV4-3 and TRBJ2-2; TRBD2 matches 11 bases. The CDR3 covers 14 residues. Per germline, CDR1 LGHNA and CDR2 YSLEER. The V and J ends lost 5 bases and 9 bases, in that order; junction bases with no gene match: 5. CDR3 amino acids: CASSKGLADRELFF. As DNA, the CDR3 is TGCGCCAGCAGCAAGGGACTAGCGGACCGGGAGCTGTTTTTT.

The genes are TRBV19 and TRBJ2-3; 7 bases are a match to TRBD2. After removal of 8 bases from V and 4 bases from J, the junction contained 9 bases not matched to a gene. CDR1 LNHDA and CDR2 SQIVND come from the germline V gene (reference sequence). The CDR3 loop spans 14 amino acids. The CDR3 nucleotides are TGTGCCAGTGGAGGCGGGAGTTTCGCAGATACGCAGTATTTT. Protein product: CASGGGSFADTQYF.

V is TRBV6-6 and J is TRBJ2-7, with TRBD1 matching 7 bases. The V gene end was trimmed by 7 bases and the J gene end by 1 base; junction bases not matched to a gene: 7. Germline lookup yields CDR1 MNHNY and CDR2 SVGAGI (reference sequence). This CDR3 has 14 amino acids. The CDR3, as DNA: TGTGCCAGCACCCGGCCAGGGGGTTCCTACGAGCAGTACTTC. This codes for CASTRPGGSYEQYF.

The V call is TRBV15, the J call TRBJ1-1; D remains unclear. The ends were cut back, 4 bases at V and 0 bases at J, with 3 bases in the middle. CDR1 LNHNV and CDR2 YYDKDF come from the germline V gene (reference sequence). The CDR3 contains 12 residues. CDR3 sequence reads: CATSTVNTEAFF. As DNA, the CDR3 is TGTGCCACCAGCACAGTGAACACTGAAGCTTTCTTT.

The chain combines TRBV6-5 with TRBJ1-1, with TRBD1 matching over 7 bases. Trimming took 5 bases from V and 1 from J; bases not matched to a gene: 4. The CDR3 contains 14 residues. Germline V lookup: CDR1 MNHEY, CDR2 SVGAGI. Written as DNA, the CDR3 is TGTGCCAGCAGTCCCGGGACAGCGAACACTGAAGCTTTCTTT. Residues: CASSPGTANTEAFF.

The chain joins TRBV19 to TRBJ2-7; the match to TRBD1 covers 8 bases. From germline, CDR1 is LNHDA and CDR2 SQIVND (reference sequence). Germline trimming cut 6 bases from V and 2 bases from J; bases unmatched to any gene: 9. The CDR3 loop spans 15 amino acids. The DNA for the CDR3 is TGTGCCAGTAGGTCCCTGGCAGGGGGCGCCTACGAGCAGTACTTC. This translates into CASRSLAGGAYEQYF.

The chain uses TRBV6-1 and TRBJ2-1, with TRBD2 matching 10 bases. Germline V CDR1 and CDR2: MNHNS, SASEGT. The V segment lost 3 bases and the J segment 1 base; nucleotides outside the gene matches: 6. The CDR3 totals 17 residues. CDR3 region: CASSEGGLARSYNEQFF. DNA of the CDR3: TGTGCCAGCAGTGAGGGGGGACTAGCGAGATCCTACAATGAGCAGTTCTTC.

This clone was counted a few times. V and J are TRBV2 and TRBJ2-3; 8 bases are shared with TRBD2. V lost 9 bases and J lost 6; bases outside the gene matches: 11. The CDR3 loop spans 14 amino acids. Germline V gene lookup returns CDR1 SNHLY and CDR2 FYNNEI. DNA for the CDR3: TGTGCCAGGACTCTGAGCGGGAGTTTTGATACGCAGTATTTT. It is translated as CARTLSGSFDTQYF.